This TCR beta chain was identified during a study of blood T cell repertoires in COVID-19. Study-level information: T cells, B-cell-depleted T cells, or PBMCs supplied cDNA or gDNA.

Per germline, CDR1 SGHRS and CDR2 YFSETQ. The CDR3 is 13 residues long. After removal of 4 bases from V and 3 bases from J, the junction contained 4 bases not matched to a gene. Profiling relied on immunoSEQ multiplex PCR, and the TCRdb table lists in-frame clones only, not all of them. This sample carries roughly 380,000 clones, roughly 90% of them seen once, and the ten largest clones take approximately 1%. Individuals aged about 18 to 89 years were recruited from roughly 22 US areas. Participant-reported clinical history was the basis for cohort assignment. This clonotype was sampled from a woman aged 25-40 years who had been exposed to COVID-19. Sequencing was carried out using PBMCs or T cells enriched from blood (not recorded which). The V call is TRBV5-1, the J call TRBJ2-7, with TRBD1 matching 7 bases. The CDR3 region has the DNA TGCGCCAGCAGCCCAGGACAGGACTACGAGCAGTACTTC. Amino acid sequence: CASSPGQDYEQYF.